These 14 T cell receptor beta chains were all obtained from the same sample, sequenced in a study of T cells in Graves' hyperthyroidism and ophthalmopathy (dated 2019 in TCRdb). The receptor library was made with multiplex PCR. Sequencing was performed on an Illumina HiSeq 2000. TCR beta CDR3 regions were amplified from RNA transcripts. For the first round of RT-PCR on the TCR CDR3, the HTBI primer set was used together with the Qiagen OneStep RT-PCR kit. TCRdb reprocessing: public reads trimmed at Q25 with fastp, clones called with MiXCR, in-frame beta chains kept. One record per CDR3 amino acid sequence lists the most common genes and DNA. This sample holds over 650,000 distinct CDR3 sequences; roughly 45% were observed only once. Less than 8.5% of the sample is taken by the ten largest. Specimen: peripheral blood or thyroid tissue (not recorded which). These receptors were taken from an adult man with Graves' disease, either hyperthyroidism or ophthalmopathy (not recorded which).

This clonotype was detected only a few times. This chain joins TRBV2 and TRBJ2-2; D is ambiguous. Germline V CDR1 and CDR2: SNHLY, FYNNEI. This CDR3 comprises 12 residues. V was trimmed by 6 bases and J by 7 bases, leaving 9 bases between them. The CDR3 reads CASRANGGELFF. DNA for the CDR3: TGTGCCAGCAGAGCCAATGGCGGGGAGCTGTTTTTT.

The gene calls are TRBV20-1 and TRBJ1-6, with 8 bases matching TRBD1. The V gene's germline CDR1 is DFQATT and CDR2 SNEGSKA (reference sequence). The J segment lost 9 bases and the V segment lost 1 base, leaving 5 bases of the junction unmatched. The CDR3 is 14 amino acids. The CDR3 DNA is TGCAGTGCTAGAGTCTCAGGGGGCAGTTCACCCCTCCACTTT. Translating it yields CSARVSGGSSPLHF.

V gene TRBV2 combines with J gene TRBJ1-1; TRBD1 aligns across 10 bases. Germline values: CDR1 SNHLY, CDR2 FYNNEI. The junction had 9 bases not matched to a gene; V was cut back by 5 bases and J by 6 bases. This CDR3 has 15 amino acids. CDR3 nucleotide sequence: TGTGCCAGCAGTATTGAGACAGGGGGCATCGCTGAAGCTTTCTTT. Encoded protein: CASSIETGGIAEAFF.

The chain uses TRBV7-6 and TRBJ2-7, with D unclear. CDR1 is SGHVS and CDR2 is FNYEAQ in the germline V gene. The V and J ends lost 1 base and 5 bases respectively, with 12 bases between them. This CDR3 has 14 amino acids. Here the CDR3 DNA reads TGTGCCAGCAGCTTAGTCCCACAAGCTAACGAGCAGTACTTC. Translated: CASSLVPQANEQYF.

In its sample, this clonotype was seen many times. V is TRBV7-3 and J is TRBJ1-1; D is possibly TRBD1 (5 bases). Trimming took 8 bases from V and 5 from J, leaving 18 bases between them. Per germline, CDR1 SGHTA and CDR2 FQGTGA. The CDR3 totals 14 residues. CDR3 sequence (DNA): TGTGCCAGCGGCTCAGGGATTTTGGGGACTGAAGCTTTCTTT. The encoded protein is CASGSGILGTEAFF. Variable domain in full (rest from reference TRBV7-3 and TRBJ1-1): GAGVSQTPSNKVTEKGKYVELRCDPISGHTALYWYRQSLGQGPEFLIYFQGTGAADDSGLPNDRFFAVRPEGSVSTLKIQRTERGDSAVYLCASGSGILGTEAFFGQGTRLTVV.

The rearrangement links TRBV7-2 to TRBJ2-7; D is possibly TRBD1 (6 bases). The CDR3 consists of 16 residues. In germline, CDR1 is SGHTA, CDR2 FQGNSA. Trimming removed 2 bases at V and 3 bases at J, with 17 bases between. The CDR3 DNA follows: TGTGCCAGCAGCTTAACTGGGGACACCAGTGGCTACGAGCAGTACTTC. Translated: CASSLTGDTSGYEQYF. The full variable domain, in which reference TRBV7-2 and TRBJ2-7 provide the parts outside the CDR3, is GAGVSQSPSNKVTEKGKDVELRCDPISGHTALYWYRQSLGQGLEFLIYFQGNSAPDKSGLPSDRFSAERTGGSVSTLTIQRTQQEDSAVYLCASSLTGDTSGYEQYFGPGTRLTVT.

This clonotype was counted at least ten times. This chain joins TRBV6-5 and TRBJ2-7, with D uncertain. This CDR3 is 14 amino acids long. The V end was cut by 5 bases, the J end by 2 bases, with 13 bases between. Germline V gene data show CDR1 as MNHEY and CDR2 as SVGAGI. This CDR3 reads CASSVGQSPYEQYF. The CDR3 region has the DNA TGTGCCAGCAGTGTAGGCCAGAGTCCCTACGAGCAGTACTTC.

This clonotype was recorded at least ten times. This chain joins TRBV15 and TRBJ1-6, with no clear D. The CDR3 sequence is 17 residues long. Germline CDR1 is LNHNV and CDR2 is YYDKDF (reference sequence). The germline V and J ends were trimmed by 0 bases and 0 bases, with 9 bases remaining between them. The CDR3 bases are TGTGCCACCAGCAGAGATGACTCGAGCTCCTATAATTCACCCCTCCACTTT. Translation: CATSRDDSSSYNSPLHF.

This clonotype turned up a few times. The chain couples TRBV5-1 to TRBJ1-1; possibly TRBD1 for D (5 bases). Germline CDR1 SGHRS, CDR2 YFSETQ. The CDR3 spans 15 residues. V lost 0 bases, J lost 4 bases, and 13 bases lay in between. The CDR3 DNA is TGCGCCAGCAGCTTGGATGTGGGGCCGAGCACTGAAGCTTTCTTT. The encoded protein is CASSLDVGPSTEAFF. The complete variable domain, with remaining parts taken from reference TRBV5-1 and TRBJ1-1, reads KAGVTQTPRYLIKTRGQQVTLSCSPISGHRSVSWYQQTPGQGLQFLFEYFSETQRNKGNFPGRFSGRQFSNSRSEMNVSTLELGDSALYLCASSLDVGPSTEAFFGQGTRLTVV.

This clonotype was observed a handful of times. The chain joins TRBV7-9 to TRBJ1-4, with D maybe TRBD1 (6 bases). This CDR3 contains 14 residues. Trimming stripped 6 bases from V and 0 bases from J, with 8 bases between. The germline gives CDR1 SEHNR, CDR2 FQNEAQ (reference sequence). The CDR3 protein is CASRAGATNEKLFF. DNA of the CDR3: TGTGCCAGCAGAGCAGGGGCAACTAATGAAAAACTGTTTTTT.

The chain combines TRBV20-1 with TRBJ1-5; no reliable D call. Germline values: CDR1 DFQATT, CDR2 SNEGSKA (reference sequence). This CDR3 region has 15 residues. V dropped 3 bases and J dropped 1 base, with 13 bases sitting between them. CDR3 in amino acids: CSASVPTRSNQPQHF. The CDR3 DNA sequence: TGCAGTGCTAGTGTTCCCACTAGGAGCAATCAGCCCCAGCATTTT.

The sample holds many counts of this clonotype. The gene calls are TRBV15 and TRBJ2-7, with unresolved D. Looked up from germline, CDR1 is LNHNV and CDR2 is YYDKDF (reference sequence). CDR3 size: 14 residues. Trimming pared 0 bases from V and 6 bases from J, leaving 12 bases between. CDR3 bases: TGTGCCACCAGCAGAGATCTAACAGCCGGCGAGCAGTACTTC. Translated, it gives CATSRDLTAGEQYF.

With regard to this clonotype: With a much larger clone just one base away, this may be a read error. The V gene is TRBV2, the J gene TRBJ1-2; no firm D call. Per the germline V gene, CDR1 is SNHLY and CDR2 is FYNNEI. The germline V and J ends were trimmed by 3 bases and 4 bases, with 12 bases remaining between them. This CDR3 has 14 amino acids. The CDR3 sequence is CASSDSSAVYGYTF. The DNA of the CDR3 is TGTGCCAGCAGTGATTCATCGGCGGTCTATGGCTACACCTTC.

The chain recombines TRBV10-3 with TRBJ1-5; TRBD1 might be the D (5 bases). This CDR3 has 15 residues. With 5 bases removed from V and 4 bases from J, the gap between germline ends came to 15 bases. The germline V gene has CDR1 ENHRY and CDR2 SYGVKD. The CDR3 loop is CAISLTGTKNQPQHF. The CDR3 DNA follows: TGTGCCATCAGTCTGACCGGGACGAAGAATCAGCCCCAGCATTTT.